The clone carrying this T cell receptor (beta chain) was seen a few times. This sample was included in a study of T cells in Graves' hyperthyroidism and ophthalmopathy. Amplified TCR beta CDR3 regions came from RNA transcripts. Carried out on the TCR CDR3, a first-round RT-PCR used the HTBI primer set. From the multiplex PCR reads, TCRdb called clonotypes with MiXCR, one entry per CDR3 protein. The sample contains about 360,000 distinct CDR3 sequences, 15% to 18% of which appear only once. The clonotype originates from a woman aged 18-35 years with Graves' hyperthyroidism that later progressed to Graves' ophthalmopathy. Sequenced input: blood.

CDR3 loop: CASSSSKIGLAASYEQYF. The CDR3, as DNA: TGCGCCAGCAGCTCATCGAAAATAGGACTAGCGGCCTCCTACGAGCAGTACTTC. This sequence joins TRBV5-1 and TRBJ2-7; TRBD2 matches at 10 bases. The CDR3 contains 18 residues. J lost 0 bases, V lost 3 bases, and 12 bases had no gene match. Germline lookup yields CDR1 SGHRS and CDR2 YFSETQ.